This is a list of T cell receptor beta chains from one sample in a study of T cell repertoires in cytomegalovirus infection. TCRdb fed the reads into MiXCR, producing one record per CDR3 protein. The repertoire includes around 450,000 distinct CDR3 sequences, about 11% of them detected once, and 10% sits in the top ten. The material sequenced was PBMCs. The receptors shown here come from a human donor in good health (CMV status not recorded). Some clones in this sample may be carry-over from other donors' samples. CDR3s include the opening cysteine and the closing phenylalanine or tryptophan. Fields, in order: D gene, J gene, V gene, clone size, CDR3 DNA, CDR3 protein. The D gene is left open where the match is weak. Clone size appears in some rows only: once, few, many, or a class for an expanded clone.

d_call: TRBD1
j_call: TRBJ1-1
v_call: TRBV7-3
clone_size: many
cdr3_nt: TGTGCCAGCAGCGCCCAGGGACAGGGGCCATCTGAAGCTTTCTTT
cdr3_aa: CASSAQGQGPSEAFF

d_call: .
j_call: TRBJ1-1
v_call: TRBV28
clone_size: few
cdr3_nt: TGTGCCAGCAGTCTTGCCCTGGGGGCGCACGCTGAAGCTTTCTTT
cdr3_aa: CASSLALGAHAEAFF

d_call: TRBD2
j_call: TRBJ2-7
v_call: TRBV20-1
clone_size: .
cdr3_nt: TGCAGTGCTAGAGGGTCGGGGGGGCACGAGCAGTACTTC
cdr3_aa: CSARGSGGHEQYF

d_call: .
j_call: TRBJ1-1
v_call: TRBV7-9
clone_size: few
cdr3_nt: TGTGCCAGCAGCGCGGGCAAAAACACTGAAGCTTTCTTT
cdr3_aa: CASSAGKNTEAFF

d_call: TRBD1
j_call: TRBJ2-5
v_call: TRBV3-1
clone_size: .
cdr3_nt: TGTGCCAGCAGCAAAGCGGGACAGGGTTCCAAGACCCAGTACTTC
cdr3_aa: CASSKAGQGSKTQYF

d_call: TRBD2
j_call: TRBJ2-2
v_call: TRBV7-3
clone_size: .
cdr3_nt: TGTGCCAGCAGCTTATCAGCGGGAGGGAACACCGGGGAGCTGTTTTTT
cdr3_aa: CASSLSAGGNTGELFF

d_call: TRBD1
j_call: TRBJ2-3
v_call: TRBV7-2
clone_size: many
cdr3_nt: TGTGCCAGCAGCCCCAGGACAGGGGGCGGCGCAGATACGCAGTATTTT
cdr3_aa: CASSPRTGGGADTQYF

d_call: .
j_call: TRBJ2-2
v_call: TRBV7-8
clone_size: .
cdr3_nt: TGTGCCAGCAGCTTGGGCCGATTAAACACCGGGGAGCTGTTTTTT
cdr3_aa: CASSLGRLNTGELFF

d_call: .
j_call: TRBJ2-7
v_call: TRBV5-1
clone_size: few
cdr3_nt: TGCGCCAGCAGCCTTGACGTATCAAGGAACTACGAGCAGTACTTC
cdr3_aa: CASSLDVSRNYEQYF

d_call: TRBD1
j_call: TRBJ2-5
v_call: TRBV5-1
clone_size: .
cdr3_nt: TGCGCCAGCAGCCCCCAAGGGACAGGGGGCGTCGAGACCCAGTACTTC
cdr3_aa: CASSPQGTGGVETQYF

d_call: TRBD2
j_call: TRBJ2-1
v_call: TRBV7-7
clone_size: many
cdr3_nt: TGTGCCAGCAGCCCTGGGGGGGGAACCTACAATGAGCAGTTCTTC
cdr3_aa: CASSPGGGTYNEQFF

d_call: TRBD2
j_call: TRBJ2-2
v_call: TRBV5-1
clone_size: few
cdr3_nt: TGCGCCAGCAGCGCGGTGGGACTAGCGGGAAAGGGGAACACCGGGGAGCTGTTTTTT
cdr3_aa: CASSAVGLAGKGNTGELFF

d_call: .
j_call: TRBJ2-5
v_call: TRBV7-8
clone_size: many
cdr3_nt: TGTGCCAGCAGCTTATGGGCCGGTCAGCAAGAGACCCAGTACTTC
cdr3_aa: CASSLWAGQQETQYF

d_call: .
j_call: TRBJ2-7
v_call: TRBV6-1
clone_size: many
cdr3_nt: TGTGCCAGCAGCCGAGACTCCCCTGAGAGCGAGCAGTACTTC
cdr3_aa: CASSRDSPESEQYF

d_call: TRBD2
j_call: TRBJ2-3
v_call: TRBV20-1
clone_size: many
cdr3_nt: TGCAGTGCTAGAGTGGGAAGCGGGGGGCCGGATACGCAGTATTTT
cdr3_aa: CSARVGSGGPDTQYF

d_call: TRBD1
j_call: TRBJ1-5
v_call: TRBV5-1
clone_size: many
cdr3_nt: TGTGCCAGCAGCCCCGGACAGGGCGATCAGCCCCAGCATTTT
cdr3_aa: CASSPGQGDQPQHF

d_call: .
j_call: TRBJ2-5
v_call: TRBV7-8
clone_size: many
cdr3_nt: TGTGCCAGCAGCTTAGGGCTCGGGGGCTCGGAGACCCAGTACTTC
cdr3_aa: CASSLGLGGSETQYF

d_call: TRBD1
j_call: TRBJ2-3
v_call: TRBV29-1
clone_size: many
cdr3_nt: TGCAGCGTTACCCGGGACAGGGGGTTGACAGATACGCAGTATTTT
cdr3_aa: CSVTRDRGLTDTQYF

d_call: TRBD2
j_call: TRBJ2-3
v_call: TRBV6-1
clone_size: many
cdr3_nt: TGTGCCAGTCAAGGGACTAGCGGGAGGGCCTCAGATACGCAGTATTTT
cdr3_aa: CASQGTSGRASDTQYF

d_call: TRBD2
j_call: TRBJ2-1
v_call: TRBV5-6
clone_size: many
cdr3_nt: TGTGCCAGCAGCAACTGGCGGGGGGGCCGCTACAATGAGCAGTTCTTC
cdr3_aa: CASSNWRGGRYNEQFF

d_call: .
j_call: TRBJ2-7
v_call: TRBV18
clone_size: .
cdr3_nt: TGTGCCAGCTCACCTCGTCCCAGGGACTACGAGCAGTACTTC
cdr3_aa: CASSPRPRDYEQYF

d_call: .
j_call: TRBJ1-1
v_call: TRBV19
clone_size: many
cdr3_nt: TGTGCCAGTACCACTCCGGGTGTTATACACACTGAAGCTTTCTTT
cdr3_aa: CASTTPGVIHTEAFF

d_call: .
j_call: TRBJ1-5
v_call: TRBV7-2
clone_size: many
cdr3_nt: TGTGCCAGCAGCTTCGGGACATCTCGTAATCAGCCCCAGCATTTT
cdr3_aa: CASSFGTSRNQPQHF

d_call: .
j_call: TRBJ1-5
v_call: TRBV7-8
clone_size: many
cdr3_nt: TGTGCCAGCAGCTCGCACAGGGAACGCAATCAGCCCCAGCATTTT
cdr3_aa: CASSSHRERNQPQHF

d_call: .
j_call: TRBJ1-5
v_call: TRBV19
clone_size: .
cdr3_nt: TGTGCCAGTACCATACGGTTTACTAGCAATCAGCCCCAGCATTTT
cdr3_aa: CASTIRFTSNQPQHF

d_call: .
j_call: TRBJ1-6
v_call: TRBV14
clone_size: many
cdr3_nt: TGTGCCAGCAGCCAAGCAGGGGTAGAGGCCTATAATTCACCCCTCCACTTT
cdr3_aa: CASSQAGVEAYNSPLHF

d_call: .
j_call: TRBJ1-3
v_call: TRBV7-2
clone_size: many
cdr3_nt: TGTGCCAGCAGCTTAGCCGCCTCTGGAAACACCATATATTTT
cdr3_aa: CASSLAASGNTIYF

d_call: .
j_call: TRBJ2-2
v_call: TRBV7-3
clone_size: many
cdr3_nt: TGTGCCAGCAGGGCCGGGACGGGTAACACCGGGGAGCTGTTTTTT
cdr3_aa: CASRAGTGNTGELFF

d_call: .
j_call: TRBJ1-5
v_call: TRBV15
clone_size: many
cdr3_nt: TGTGCCACCAGCAGAGAGACTCCCGACACTCAGCCCCAGCATTTT
cdr3_aa: CATSRETPDTQPQHF

d_call: .
j_call: TRBJ2-3
v_call: TRBV19
clone_size: many
cdr3_nt: TGTGCCAGTAGTATCGATGGCGGGAGCACAGATACGCAGTATTTT
cdr3_aa: CASSIDGGSTDTQYF

d_call: .
j_call: TRBJ2-2
v_call: TRBV11-2
clone_size: many
cdr3_nt: TGTGCCAGCAGCTTAGGAGTGAATCGTTATGACACCGGGGAGCTGTTTTTT
cdr3_aa: CASSLGVNRYDTGELFF

d_call: TRBD2
j_call: TRBJ2-7
v_call: TRBV20-1
clone_size: .
cdr3_nt: TGCAGTGCCGGGACTAGCGGGAACTCCTACGAGCAGTACTTC
cdr3_aa: CSAGTSGNSYEQYF

d_call: .
j_call: TRBJ1-5
v_call: TRBV6-6
clone_size: .
cdr3_nt: TGTGCCAGCAGTCAGGACTTTCAGCCCCAGCATTTT
cdr3_aa: CASSQDFQPQHF

d_call: TRBD1
j_call: TRBJ1-2
v_call: TRBV5-1
clone_size: many
cdr3_nt: TGCGCCAGCAGCTTGGACGGGACAGGGGGCTATGGCTACACCTTC
cdr3_aa: CASSLDGTGGYGYTF

d_call: .
j_call: TRBJ2-5
v_call: TRBV14
clone_size: .
cdr3_nt: TGTGCCAGCAGCCATTACAGGTCTTCGTACCAAGAGACCCAGTACTTC
cdr3_aa: CASSHYRSSYQETQYF

d_call: TRBD1
j_call: TRBJ1-1
v_call: TRBV2
clone_size: many
cdr3_nt: TGTGCCACTCATTGGACAGGGGTATTGAACACTGAAGCTTTCTTT
cdr3_aa: CATHWTGVLNTEAFF

d_call: .
j_call: TRBJ2-5
v_call: TRBV20-1
clone_size: many
cdr3_nt: TGCAGTGCTAGAGACTTCTTCCTGGGAACCCAGTACTTC
cdr3_aa: CSARDFFLGTQYF

d_call: TRBD1
j_call: TRBJ2-5
v_call: TRBV19
clone_size: .
cdr3_nt: TGTGCCAGTAGTACCTGGACAGGGAGGGAGACCCAGTACTTC
cdr3_aa: CASSTWTGRETQYF

d_call: TRBD1
j_call: TRBJ1-1
v_call: TRBV7-9
clone_size: many
cdr3_nt: TGTGCCAGCAGCTCCGGGGACAGGACTAACACTGAAGCTTTCTTT
cdr3_aa: CASSSGDRTNTEAFF

d_call: .
j_call: TRBJ1-3
v_call: TRBV7-9
clone_size: many
cdr3_nt: TGTGCCAGCAGCTCACAGGGATCTGGAAACACCATATATTTT
cdr3_aa: CASSSQGSGNTIYF

d_call: TRBD2
j_call: TRBJ2-5
v_call: TRBV11-2
clone_size: many
cdr3_nt: TGTGCCAGCAGCTTATTGGCGGGGGGGCCTGAGACCCAGTACTTC
cdr3_aa: CASSLLAGGPETQYF

d_call: TRBD2
j_call: TRBJ2-1
v_call: TRBV29-1
clone_size: few
cdr3_nt: TGCAGCGTTGAACTCGCGGGGGGGGGTTTGGGGCAGTTCTTC
cdr3_aa: CSVELAGGGLGQFF

d_call: .
j_call: TRBJ1-6
v_call: TRBV10-3
clone_size: .
cdr3_nt: TGTGCCATCAGTGATTCACAGGGAAGGAATTCACCCCTCCACTTT
cdr3_aa: CAISDSQGRNSPLHF

d_call: TRBD1
j_call: TRBJ1-4
v_call: TRBV20-1
clone_size: few
cdr3_nt: TGCAGTGCTAGGACAGGGGATGAAAAACTGTTTTTT
cdr3_aa: CSARTGDEKLFF

d_call: .
j_call: TRBJ1-6
v_call: TRBV11-2
clone_size: many
cdr3_nt: TGTGCCAGCAGCTTAGATGGAGGAGGGGGCTCCTATAATTCACCCCTCCACTTT
cdr3_aa: CASSLDGGGGSYNSPLHF

d_call: TRBD2
j_call: TRBJ2-5
v_call: TRBV4-2
clone_size: .
cdr3_nt: TGTGCCAGCAGCCAAGACTCAAGCCGGGCGGGAGGGCAAGAGACCCAGTACTTC
cdr3_aa: CASSQDSSRAGGQETQYF

d_call: .
j_call: TRBJ2-4
v_call: TRBV27
clone_size: many
cdr3_nt: TGTGCCAGCAGCCGAGTCGGGACCGTTCAGTACTTC
cdr3_aa: CASSRVGTVQYF

d_call: TRBD1
j_call: TRBJ1-2
v_call: TRBV13
clone_size: .
cdr3_nt: TGTGCCAGCAGCTTAGCTGGGGGGACAGGGGGCTTTGGGGATGGCTACACCTTC
cdr3_aa: CASSLAGGTGGFGDGYTF

d_call: .
j_call: TRBJ1-2
v_call: TRBV29-1
clone_size: .
cdr3_nt: TGCAGCGTGTCACAGACAGGATATGGCTACACCTTC
cdr3_aa: CSVSQTGYGYTF

d_call: .
j_call: TRBJ1-2
v_call: TRBV29-1
clone_size: .
cdr3_nt: TGCAGCGCGAAAGGACAGAGCTATGGCTACACCTTC
cdr3_aa: CSAKGQSYGYTF